The clone carrying this T cell receptor beta chain was detected once. Each sample gave at least 6 million isolated PBMCs. The sample comes from a study of blood T cells in healthy people across ages. From germline, CDR1 is DFQATT and CDR2 SNEGSKA (reference sequence). This CDR3 has 16 amino acids. The V and J ends lost 0 bases and 0 bases respectively, with 12 bases between them. The use of a sample-barcoded 5' primer and a J-beta primer mix characterized a second PCR of about 7 to 12 cycles. TCRdb itself ran the 5' RACE reads through MiXCR, one entry per CDR3 protein. The sample contains about 760,000 distinct CDR3 sequences, more than 55% of which appear only once.

The clonotype was recovered from a man aged 40-49 years in good health. Sequenced input: blood. The chain links TRBV20-1 to TRBJ1-5, with D possibly TRBD1 on 5 matching bases. CDR3 region: CSARDRRGVSNQPQHF. DNA for the CDR3: TGCAGTGCTAGAGATCGTCGAGGGGTTAGCAATCAGCCCCAGCATTTT.